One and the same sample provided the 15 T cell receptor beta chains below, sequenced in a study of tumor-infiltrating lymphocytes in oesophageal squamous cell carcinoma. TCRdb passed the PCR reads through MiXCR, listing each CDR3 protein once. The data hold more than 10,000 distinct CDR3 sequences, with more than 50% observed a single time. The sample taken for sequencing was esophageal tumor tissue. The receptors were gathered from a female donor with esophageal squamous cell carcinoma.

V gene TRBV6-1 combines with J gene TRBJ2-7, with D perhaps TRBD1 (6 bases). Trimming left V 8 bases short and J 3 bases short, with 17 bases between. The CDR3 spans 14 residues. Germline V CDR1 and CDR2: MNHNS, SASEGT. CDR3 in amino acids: CASHPGEWGYEQYF. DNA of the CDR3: TGTGCCAGCCATCCAGGGGAGTGGGGCTACGAGCAGTACTTC.

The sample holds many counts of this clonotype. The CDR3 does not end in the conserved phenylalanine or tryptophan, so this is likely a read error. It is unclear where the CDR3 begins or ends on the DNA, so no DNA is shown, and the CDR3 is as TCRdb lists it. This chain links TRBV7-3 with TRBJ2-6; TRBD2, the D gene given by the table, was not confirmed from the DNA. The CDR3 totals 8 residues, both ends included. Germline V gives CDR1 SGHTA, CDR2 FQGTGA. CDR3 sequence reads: CASSLSGG.

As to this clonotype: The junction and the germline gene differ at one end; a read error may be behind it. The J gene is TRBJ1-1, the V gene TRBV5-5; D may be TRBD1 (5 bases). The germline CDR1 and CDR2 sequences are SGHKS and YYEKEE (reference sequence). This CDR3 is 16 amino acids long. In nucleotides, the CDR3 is TGCGCCAGCAGCTTGGCCGGGGGAAATATGAACACTGAAGCTTTCTTT. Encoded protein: CASSLAGGNMNTEAFF.

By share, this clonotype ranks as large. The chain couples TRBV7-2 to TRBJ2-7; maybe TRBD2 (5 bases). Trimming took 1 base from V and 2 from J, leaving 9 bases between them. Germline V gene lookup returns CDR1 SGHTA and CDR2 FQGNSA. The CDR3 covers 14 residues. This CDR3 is CASSLGPRAYEQYF. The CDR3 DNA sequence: TGTGCCAGCAGCTTAGGGCCGCGGGCCTACGAGCAGTACTTC.

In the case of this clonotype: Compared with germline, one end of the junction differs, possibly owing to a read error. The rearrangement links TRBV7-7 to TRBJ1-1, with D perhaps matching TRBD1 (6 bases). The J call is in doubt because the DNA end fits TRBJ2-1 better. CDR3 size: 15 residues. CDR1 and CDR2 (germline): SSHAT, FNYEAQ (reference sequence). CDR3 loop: CASSLFIAGENEQFF. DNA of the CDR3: TGTGCTAGCAGCTTATTTATTGCAGGGGAAAATGAGCAGTTCTTC.

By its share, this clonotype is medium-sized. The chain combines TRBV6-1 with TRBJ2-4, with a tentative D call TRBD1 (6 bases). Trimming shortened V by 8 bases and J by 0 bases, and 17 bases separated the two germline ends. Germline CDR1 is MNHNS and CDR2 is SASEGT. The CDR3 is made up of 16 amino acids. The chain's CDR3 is CASAKQGGSAKNIQYF. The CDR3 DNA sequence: TGTGCCAGCGCAAAACAGGGTGGCTCAGCCAAAAACATTCAGTACTTC.

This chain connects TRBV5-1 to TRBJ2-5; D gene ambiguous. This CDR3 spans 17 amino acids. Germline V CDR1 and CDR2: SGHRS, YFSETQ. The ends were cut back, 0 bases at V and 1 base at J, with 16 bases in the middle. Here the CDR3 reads CASSLEVSGRPQETQYF. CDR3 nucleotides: TGCGCCAGCAGCTTGGAAGTATCGGGCAGACCCCAAGAGACCCAGTACTTC.

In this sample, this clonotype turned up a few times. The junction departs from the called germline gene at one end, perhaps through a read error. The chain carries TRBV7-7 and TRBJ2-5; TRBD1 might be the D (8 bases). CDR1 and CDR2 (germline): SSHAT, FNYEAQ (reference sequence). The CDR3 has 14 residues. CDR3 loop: CASSLQTGEGTQYF. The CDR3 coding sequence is TGTGCTAGCAGCCTCCAGACAGGGGAGGGGACCCAGTACTTC. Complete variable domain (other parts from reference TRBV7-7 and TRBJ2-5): GAGVSQSPRYKVTKRGQDVTLRCDPISSHATLYWYQQALGQGPEFLTYFNYEAQPDKSGLPSDRFSAERPEGSISTLTIQRTEQRDSAMYRCASSLQTGEGTQYFGPGTRLLVL.

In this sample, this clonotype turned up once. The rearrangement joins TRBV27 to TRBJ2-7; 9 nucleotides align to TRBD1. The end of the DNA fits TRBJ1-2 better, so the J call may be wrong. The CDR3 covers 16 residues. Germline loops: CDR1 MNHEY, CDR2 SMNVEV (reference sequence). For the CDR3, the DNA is TGTGCCAGCAGTCCCCTCCATCAACAGGGGGCGGACGGCTACACCTTC. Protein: CASSPLHQQGADGYTF.

As DNA, the CDR3 is TGTGCCAGCAGCTGGACAGATGGGCAAGAGACCCAGTACTTC. As protein: CASSWTDGQETQYF. The chain employs TRBV6-1 and TRBJ2-5, with D perhaps matching TRBD1 (6 bases). Trimming removed 6 bases from V and 2 bases from J, with 13 bases in between. From germline, CDR1 is MNHNS and CDR2 SASEGT. This CDR3 is 14 amino acids long.

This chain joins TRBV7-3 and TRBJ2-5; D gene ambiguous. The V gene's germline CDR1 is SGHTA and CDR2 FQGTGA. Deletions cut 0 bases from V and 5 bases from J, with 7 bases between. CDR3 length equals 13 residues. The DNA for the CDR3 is TGTGCCAGCAGCTTAACGGGTTTGGAGACCCAGTACTTC. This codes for CASSLTGLETQYF.

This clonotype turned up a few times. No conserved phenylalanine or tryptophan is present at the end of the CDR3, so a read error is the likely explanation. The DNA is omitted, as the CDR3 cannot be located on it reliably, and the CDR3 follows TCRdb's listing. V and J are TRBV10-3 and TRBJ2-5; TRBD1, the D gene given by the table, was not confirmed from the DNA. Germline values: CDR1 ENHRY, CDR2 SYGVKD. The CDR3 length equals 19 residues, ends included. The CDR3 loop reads CAISFGQGVLANYGYTFGS.

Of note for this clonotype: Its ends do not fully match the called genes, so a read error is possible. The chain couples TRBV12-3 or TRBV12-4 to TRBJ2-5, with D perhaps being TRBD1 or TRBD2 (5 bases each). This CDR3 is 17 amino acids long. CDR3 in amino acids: CASSPRGPMPNTGELYF. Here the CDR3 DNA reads TGTGCCAGCAGTCCAAGGGGACCAATGCCGAACACCGGGGAGCTGTATTTT.

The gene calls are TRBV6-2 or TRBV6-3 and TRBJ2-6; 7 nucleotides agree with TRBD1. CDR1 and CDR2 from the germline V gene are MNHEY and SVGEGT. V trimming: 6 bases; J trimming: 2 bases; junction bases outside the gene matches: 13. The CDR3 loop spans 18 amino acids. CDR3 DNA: TGTGCCAGCAGCTCCCCCATTAACAGGGGCGCTGGGGCCAACGTCCTGACTTTC. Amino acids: CASSSPINRGAGANVLTF.

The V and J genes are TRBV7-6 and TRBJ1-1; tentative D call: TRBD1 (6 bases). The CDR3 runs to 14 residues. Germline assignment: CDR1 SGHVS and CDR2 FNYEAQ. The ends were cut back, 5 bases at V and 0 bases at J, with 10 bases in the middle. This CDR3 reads CASSPGQLNTEAFF. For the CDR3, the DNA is TGTGCCAGCAGCCCCGGACAGCTGAACACTGAAGCTTTCTTT.